Listed here is a single T cell receptor beta chain. The assay used deep level. Data came from immunoSEQ multiplex PCR; TCRdb stores just in-frame clones and leaves some out. The sample has around 2.1 million clones, 90% to 95% seen once. CD8 cells regarded as naive lacked CD45RO, were positively chosen for CCR7, and omitted terminally differentiated effector memory CD45RA+ cells. This specimen belongs to a study of shared clonotypes between healthy human individuals. The CDR3 length is 16 residues. Per the germline V gene, CDR1 is MGHRA and CDR2 is YSYEKL. With V trimmed by 1 base and J by 2 bases, 7 bases remained unmatched.

Sequenced sample: naive CD8+ T cells from PBMCs. This TCR was recovered from a man aged 18 to 35 in good health. Some clones in this sample may be carry-over from other donors' samples. The chain recombines TRBV4-1 with TRBJ2-5, with 7 nucleotides matching TRBD1. The CDR3 sequence: CASSQARTGPQETQYF. The CDR3, as DNA: TGCGCCAGCAGCCAAGCTCGGACAGGTCCTCAAGAGACCCAGTACTTC.